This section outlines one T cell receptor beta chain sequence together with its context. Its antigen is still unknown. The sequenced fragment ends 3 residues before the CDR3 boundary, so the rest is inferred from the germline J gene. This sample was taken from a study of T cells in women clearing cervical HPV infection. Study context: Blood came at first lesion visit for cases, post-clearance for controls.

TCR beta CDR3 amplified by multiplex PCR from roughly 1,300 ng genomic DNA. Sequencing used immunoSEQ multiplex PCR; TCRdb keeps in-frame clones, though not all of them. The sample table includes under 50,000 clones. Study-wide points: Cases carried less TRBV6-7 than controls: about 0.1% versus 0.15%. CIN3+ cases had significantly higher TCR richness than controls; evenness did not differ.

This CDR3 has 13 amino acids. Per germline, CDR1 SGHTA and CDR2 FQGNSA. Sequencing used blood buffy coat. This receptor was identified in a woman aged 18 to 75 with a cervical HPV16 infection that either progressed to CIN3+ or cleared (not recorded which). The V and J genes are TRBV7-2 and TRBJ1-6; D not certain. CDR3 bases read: TGTGCCAGCAGCTTAGAGAAAGGGTCGCCC. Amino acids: CASSLEKGSP. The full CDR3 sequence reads CASSLEKGSPLHF.